This TCR beta chain was profiled in a study of cytomegalovirus exposure and HLA in healthy donors. The CDR3 runs 15 residues. Trimming took off 2 bases at V and 8 bases at J, with 16 bases between the two ends. Looked up from germline, CDR1 is MNHEY and CDR2 is SVGAGI. Use of 60 Vbeta and 13 Jbeta primers characterized the PCR. The method was immunoSEQ multiplex PCR; TCRdb's version includes in-frame clones alone and lacks a portion of them. The sample carries about 110,000 clones, 60% to 85% recorded once. About this clone: Its specificity is unknown.

Study results and limitations: Most of the TCR beta V segments (in an earlier analysis) were productive either about 90% or about 30% of the time.

The chain joins TRBV6-5 to TRBJ2-1; TRBD2 might be the D (6 bases). Sequenced material: PBMCs. The sequence was collected from a male donor in good health and CMV-seronegative. CDR3 sequence: CASSYARDPSHEQFF. The CDR3 DNA sequence: TGTGCCAGCAGTTACGCGCGGGACCCCTCCCATGAGCAGTTCTTC.